The T cell receptor beta chain under discussion was sequenced for a study of blood T cell repertoires in COVID-19 (dated by TCRdb to about 2020). Background on the whole study: Samples covering the acute and convalescent phases of COVID-19 were provided by collaborators in the United States, Italy and Spain. The material from the prospective study consisted of cDNA or gDNA derived from T cells, B-cell-depleted T cells, or PBMCs. A de-identified subject ID, COVID-19 status, age in years and sex were almost always included in the sample metadata. Samples were obtained from the ongoing ImmuneRACE study (first 160 participants) and from 1,200 or so subjects provided by 6 global collaborators. The dataset comprised deeply sampled blood TCRbeta repertoires from subjects exposed to, actively infected with, or recovered from COVID-19. Where HLA class I and class II types were available, the types were taken from metadata supplied by the sample provider, not from assay-based typing. A freely available public database, intended as a resource for researchers studying the immune response to SARS-CoV-2, is where the repertoires were released. The study at large found these results: The quantity of clinical and demographic metadata differed by source and by participant and was supplied without curation.

Concerning this clone: Its antigen has not been determined. The input lacks base qualities; no much larger clone sits a single base away.

Whole blood was collected in K2EDTA tubes by collaborating institutions according to the institutions' own protocols. For TCRbeta analysis, collaborator samples were shipped as frozen whole blood, as isolated PBMCs, or as DNA extracted from either sample type. TCRbeta CDR3 regions were amplified from genomic DNA using the immunoSEQ Assay, a bias-controlled multiplex PCR. In the source study's methods: The number of nucleated cells in each sample was estimated from the amplification of reference gene primers within the assay. Sequence reads were collapsed and filtered to measure the absolute abundance of every unique TCRbeta CDR3 rearrangement. For each sample, productive Simpson clonality was calculated by taking the square root of Simpson's diversity index across productive rearrangements. Here the immuneACCESS table is served through TCRdb, limited to in-frame sequences with V and J called. Missing clones are a known gap in these copies; in checked studies unresolved V genes cover under half, and the rest lacks a known reason. V, J and clone size reflect that table, while D and trimming were determined from the DNA. This sample comprises some 170,000 clones, roughly 85% of them detected only once. The ten largest clonotypes hold roughly 8% of the sample.

Sequencing was performed on peripheral blood. This sequence was found in a woman aged 55-70 years with acute or convalescent COVID-19.

This receptor has the CDR3 CASSSTGGNEKLFF. The DNA sequence is given as TGTGCCAGCAGTTCGACAGGGGGCAATGAAAAACTGTTTTTT. The rearrangement joined TRBV2 to TRBJ1-4; the junction holds 10 bases that match TRBD1. Relative to germline, V is missing 5 bases and J is missing 5 bases, with 2 bases of the junction outside any gene match. CDR1 and CDR2, per the germline V gene, are SNHLY and FYNNEI. The CDR3 sequence holds 14 residues, the cysteine and phenylalanine included. Only CDR3 DNA remains: 42 bases, in frame from the first base.